This T cell receptor (beta chain) was sequenced in a study of cytomegalovirus exposure and HLA in healthy donors (dated by TCRdb to 2015 to 2018). In the study overall: According to an earlier analysis of several hundred of the donors, 200 million or so T cells yielded 117 million unique TCR beta sequences and approximately 280 Gb of sequence data. An early release that covered roughly 600 HLA-typed donors contained around 300 gigabases of sequencing data and tens of millions of unique TCR sequences. Among the approximately 400 genotyped donors, approximately 77% belonged to the genetic ancestry cluster associated with self-reported Caucasian donors. The aim of the study was to test whether cataloging public T cell receptors could identify signatures of past pathogen exposure. The study profiled the T cell repertoires of approximately 700 subjects by immunosequencing and related them to cytomegalovirus serostatus. In addition to the first cohort of approximately 670 subjects, a separate validation cohort of about 120 different subjects was used. To predict cytomegalovirus infection status, the study brought together high-throughput TCR immunosequencing, statistical association of individual TCRs with disease status, and machine learning. To study patterns of TCR occurrence, a later analysis re-analyzed previously published TCR beta repertoires from 650 to 750 donors and added high-resolution HLA genotyping. Rather than drawing on any new phenotypic data, the later analysis identified candidate immune exposures from TCR beta sequences and the way those sequences occurred across donors. An earlier analysis of 587 of the donors used high-throughput TCR beta sequencing to judge whether each TCR beta V gene segment behaved as functional or pseudogenic. Donor age, sex, ethnicity and CMV serostatus were collected together with the repertoire data. In a later genetic analysis, genome-wide SNP genotypes for about 60% of the 666 donors were used, and that subset was treated as a discovery cohort. All discovery cohort repertoires had been generated on a single sequencing platform. HLA typing covered class I and class II loci at four-digit resolution. Typing coverage varied by locus: 629-630 donors for A, B, C, DRB1 and DQB1; roughly 560 for DQA1; approximately 570 for DPA1; around 450 for DPB1. Because of strong linkage in the cohort, roughly five DR-DQ haplotypes were treated as single units for association and clustering. Among about 390 genotyped donors of the cohort, an average of approximately 240,000 unique TCR beta nucleotide sequences were sequenced per donor, roughly 20% of them non-productive.

For this chain, trimming is 5 bases at the V end and 5 bases at the J end, and the number of junction bases without a gene match is 7. The CDR3, cysteine through phenylalanine, is 14 amino acids long. Left in the record is the CDR3 DNA by itself, 42 bases read in frame from the first base. CDR1 MDHEN and CDR2 SYDVKM were looked up in the germline V gene. In regard to this clone: The target of this receptor is not known. Base-call qualities are not available, and no considerably larger clone is one nucleotide away.

What the authors observed across the whole study: In a later analysis, most CMV-associated TCR beta chains were found to appear HLA-restricted, with HLA associations seemingly driven largely by CMV exposure. A few of the identified cytomegalovirus-associated TCR beta chains were confirmed in vitro to be specific for cytomegalovirus antigens. A later analysis associated approximately 17,000 TCR beta sequences with specific HLA alleles at a false discovery rate of 0.05. A later genetic analysis associated a missense DCLRE1C variant with V-gene and J-gene trimming of TCR beta chains, and an independent cohort replicated the association. In this cohort, only TCR beta chains were sequenced, and detectable features were limited by the absence of alpha or paired-chain data. Presence/absence analyses assumed roughly uniform sequencing depth across donors, an assumption that may not hold. Immune exposure information for the cohort was limited to CMV serostatus. A further reported finding was that TCR beta sequences accurately predicted the HLA-A and HLA-B alleles for most subjects in the first cohort. In a later genetic analysis, fewer N-insertions in productive TCRs were reported among donors in an Asian-associated ancestry cluster than the roughly 700-donor mean. Cytomegalovirus status was reported to be diagnosed by the classifier with high specificity and sensitivity in both the original and validation cohorts. Some IMGT-functional V segments, including TRBV6-2 and TRBV6-3, could not be told apart with the 87-base-pair reads, so those segments were excluded. Strong co-occurrence of HLA alleles, especially DR and DQ, made assigning TCR associations to individual alleles difficult. Compared with equally common non-associated chains, HLA-associated TCR beta chains in a later analysis were more clonally expanded and had lower generation probabilities. The sequencing pipeline was judged likely to have produced a cluster of highly shared sequence variants as a technical artifact. Most TCR sequences were observed very rarely across donors, whereas some public TCRs were present in many individuals. An earlier analysis of approximately 530 of the donors showed that most TCR beta V segments appeared in productive rearrangements either about 87% or about 30% of the time, which broadly matched IMGT annotations. Linkage disequilibrium might explain the correlated functional status among segregating V segments, but an unknown experimental factor could not be excluded. In a later analysis, several top co-occurrence clusters were reported to appear linked to parvovirus B19, influenza, CMV and Epstein-Barr virus. The study gave a list of over 150 TCR beta chains associated with cytomegalovirus. Because counts were too low, 15 to 20 rarely observed V segments, including chromosome 9 orphons, were excluded from the earlier analysis of about 500 of the donors. A later analysis found that TCR association rates varied across HLA loci, with DRB1 alleles showing the most associated TCRs and HLA-C alleles the fewest. The authors suggested that the approach could potentially be generalized to other disease states and immunological phenotypes. Because HLA typing was unavailable for some donors at each locus, only the typed subset was used in association tests.

Receptors were amplified or captured by the immunoSEQ multiplex PCR assay. The multiplex PCR relied on a mix of 60 forward primers for TCR Vbeta segments and 13 reverse primers for TCR Jbeta segments. A multiplex PCR assay on genomic DNA amplified the CDR3 region of rearranged TCR beta genes. The amplified TCR beta libraries were sequenced on the Illumina HiSeq System as 87-base-pair reads. In the paper's pipeline: A later analysis tallied roughly 78 million unique TCR beta chains across the 640 or so repertoires, and roughly 11 million of those chains were shared by two or more donors. A nearest-neighbor algorithm error-corrected the raw reads and collapsed the reads into unique sequences, merging closely related sequences to remove PCR and sequencing errors. V, D and J gene segments were assigned by aligning CDR3 sequences to IMGT reference sequences. For a sequence to be retained, at least a six-nucleotide match to both a V gene segment and a J gene segment was required. Rearrangements were classified as productive when the CDR3 lacked stop codons and remained in frame with V and J, and all other rearrangements were classified as non-productive. CDR3 was defined according to IMGT convention as the region running from the second conserved V-encoded cysteine to the conserved J-encoded phenylalanine. In an earlier analysis of some 550 of the donors, sequences lacking an unambiguous match to a single V gene segment were excluded. An earlier analysis of over 450 of the donors classified V segments as functional when productive rearrangements were above 56.7% and as segregating when the standard deviation between donors was above 5%. A statistical classification framework was developed to diagnose cytomegalovirus status using the catalog of TCR beta chain sequences. A later analysis assigned V and J genes by comparing TCR nucleotide sequences with IMGT/GENE-DB human TR gene sequences. A later analysis assigned CDR3 sequences and most-parsimonious VDJ recombination scenarios with the TCRdist pipeline. A later analysis defined each TCR beta chain by its CDR3 amino acid sequence plus V-gene family, and excluded reads lacking a unique V-gene family. As a way to deal with suspected cross-contamination and a sequencing artifact, a later analysis dropped nearly 600 nucleotide sequences that were highly shared and had low generation probability. In a later analysis, a clonal expansion index was calculated for each public chain from normalized within-repertoire ranks of inferred template counts. A later analysis computed generation probabilities with a VDJ recombination model fitted to out-of-frame rearrangements, and checked the results against IGoR. Hypergeometric tests were used in a later analysis to score TCR-TCR, TCR-HLA and TCR-CMV co-occurrence, with a repertoire-size bias correction applied to the TCR pairs. A later analysis estimated false discovery rates by permuting HLA or CMV assignments 20 times. In a later analysis, co-occurring TCRs were grouped with DBSCAN, and TCRdist sequence similarity was added when clustering was performed within HLA-allele-positive subsets. Repertoires with fewer than 30,000 or more than 120,000 public chains, plus five repertoires with anomalous nucleotide sharing, were excluded from co-occurrence clustering. In its TCRdb copy, this immuneACCESS table keeps in-frame sequences only and misses some clones. Where compared with another copy, unresolved V genes explain less than half of these, and the others have no known cause. The DNA was the basis for D and trimming; V, J and clone size are from that table. The sample table records roughly 120,000 clones; more than 60% of these occur just once. The ten most abundant clones make up 6.2% of the sample.

The cohort consisted of 670 or so healthy bone marrow donors. At the time of sampling, all cohort members were nominally healthy, though unrecorded immune exposures were likely present. The donor tested CMV seropositive and was one of the 289 seropositive cohort members. Every donor gave a peripheral blood sample, and the peripheral blood mononuclear cells from that sample were used for TCR beta sequencing. Genomic DNA extraction from the blood cell samples was performed with the Qiagen DNeasy Blood Extraction Kit. The chain employs TRBV28 and TRBJ2-5; 8 bases in between match TRBD2. Sequenced: PBMCs. This clonotype was obtained from a man under 40 in good health and CMV-seropositive. Here the CDR3 is given as CASSRGGLGETQYF. The DNA is TGTGCCAGCAGTCGGGGGGGCCTAGGGGAGACCCAGTACTTC.